One and the same sample provided the 28 T cell receptor beta chains below, sequenced in a study of STAT5B mutations in CD4+ large granular lymphocyte leukemia (dated 2022 in TCRdb). The library was generated by the immunoSEQ multiplex PCR assay. TCRdb stores this immuneACCESS table with in-frame sequences only. Part of the clones is absent; in the studies checked, under half of the shortfall reflects unresolved V genes, and no reason is known for the rest. The sample contains some 51,000 clones, approximately 83% of them found a single time. The ten largest account for approximately 0.4% of the sample. Sequenced input: CD4+ T cells from blood buffy coats. The receptors stem from a human donor in good health.

CDR3 nucleotide sequence: TGTGCCAGCAGCTTAAGGGGACAGACCACTGAAGCTTTCTTT. It yields the protein CASSLRGQTTEAFF. The chain carries TRBV7-3 and TRBJ1-1; 7 positions match TRBD1. The CDR3 totals 14 residues. V lost 1 base, J lost 4 bases, and 3 bases stayed unmatched. Germline assignment: CDR1 SGHTA and CDR2 FQGTGA.

V and J are TRBV6-4 and TRBJ1-6; a possible D gene is TRBD1 (6 bases). Germline-derived CDR1 and CDR2 are MRHNA and SNTAGT. The CDR3 runs to 14 residues. V shed 6 bases and J shed 5 bases, with 11 bases lying between them. As DNA, the CDR3 is TGTGCCAGCAGCCAGACAGGAGATAATTCACCCCTCCACTTT. Residues: CASSQTGDNSPLHF.

The chain carries TRBV7-2 and TRBJ2-5; TRBD2 agrees at 8 bases. CDR3 length equals 14 residues. Germline-derived CDR1 and CDR2 are SGHTA and FQGNSA. J lost 5 bases, V lost 4 bases, and 6 bases had no gene match. CDR3 bases: TGTGCCAGCAGCTCCGGGAGGGCCTCGGAGACCCAGTACTTC. It specifies CASSSGRASETQYF.

The rearrangement links TRBV5-7 to TRBJ1-4; D is unclear. TRBV5-7 is known as an ORF, though its function is uncertain. Between the trimmed V and J ends, which lost 3 bases and 5 bases, there was a span of 17 bases. The CDR3 extends over 16 amino acids. The CDR3 here is CASSSAGEGLNEKLFF. CDR3 coding DNA: TGTGCCAGCAGCTCCGCCGGGGAGGGCCTCAATGAAAAACTGTTTTTT.

The chain couples TRBV11-3 to TRBJ2-7, with 7 positions matching TRBD1. The V gene end was trimmed by 0 bases and the J gene end by 5 bases; junction bases not matched to a gene: 1. This CDR3 has 13 amino acids. Per germline, CDR1 SGHNT and CDR2 YENEEA. CDR3 residues: CASSLDGTDEQYF. DNA of the CDR3: TGTGCCAGCAGCTTAGATGGGACAGACGAGCAGTACTTC.

The chain carries TRBV4-2 and TRBJ1-2; D not resolved. V shed 0 bases and J shed 0 bases, with 8 bases lying between them. Germline CDR1 is LGHNA and CDR2 is YNFKEQ. The CDR3 extends over 15 amino acids. The CDR3 protein is CASSQDSGANYGYTF. CDR3 coding DNA: TGTGCCAGCAGCCAAGATTCCGGGGCTAACTATGGCTACACCTTC.

The chain combines TRBV30 with TRBJ2-5; 9 bases agree with TRBD1. From germline, CDR1 is GTSNPN and CDR2 SVGIG (reference sequence). The CDR3 length is 13 residues. Losses at the gene ends were 8 bases for V and 5 bases for J; bases not matched to a gene: 9. The CDR3 loop reads CAGEQGALETQYF. The CDR3 bases are TGTGCCGGGGAACAGGGGGCCCTGGAGACCCAGTACTTC.

The chain employs TRBV10-3 and TRBJ2-1; 9 bases agree with TRBD2. Germline V gene sequence: CDR1 ENHRY, CDR2 SYGVKD. The CDR3 length is 13 residues. The junction had 7 bases not matched to a gene; V was cut back by 9 bases and J by 7 bases. CDR3 region: CAMNSGSGNEQFF. For the CDR3, the DNA is TGTGCCATGAATAGCGGGAGTGGGAATGAGCAGTTCTTC.

J is TRBJ1-5 and V is TRBV28; 10 bases are a match to TRBD1. CDR3 length: 13 residues. The V gene's germline CDR1 is MDHEN and CDR2 SYDVKM. J lost 6 bases, V lost 7 bases, and 3 bases had no gene match. In DNA form, the CDR3 reads TGTGCCAGCATCCGGGACAGGGGTCAGCCCCAGCATTTT. Translating gives CASIRDRGQPQHF.

The sample holds one count of this clone. The rearrangement links TRBV5-1 to TRBJ2-1; the D gene is possibly TRBD2 (6 bases). Germline V CDR1 and CDR2: SGHRS, YFSETQ. CDR3 length equals 15 residues. Trimming took off 0 bases at V and 4 bases at J, with 11 bases between the two ends. The chain's CDR3 is CASSLGSGNYNEQFF. CDR3 coding DNA: TGCGCCAGCAGCTTGGGTAGCGGAAATTACAATGAGCAGTTCTTC.

The J gene is TRBJ2-7, the V gene TRBV30; the D is unclear. The germline V gene has CDR1 GTSNPN and CDR2 SVGIG (reference sequence). The germline V and J ends were trimmed by 0 bases and 2 bases, with 8 bases remaining between them. The CDR3 has 13 amino acids. CDR3 nucleotide sequence: TGTGCCTGGAGTGTGACCGCCCCCTACGAGCAGTACTTC. This gives the protein CAWSVTAPYEQYF.

This clone turned up a few times. The chain has TRBV5-4 and TRBJ1-2; 10 bases line up with TRBD1. CDR1 is SGHNT, CDR2 YYREEE, per germline (reference sequence). After removal of 0 bases from V and 3 bases from J, the junction contained 5 bases not matched to a gene. The CDR3 length is 16 residues. CDR3 in amino acids: CASSLDGDRGDYGYTF. CDR3 in DNA: TGTGCCAGCAGCTTGGATGGGGACAGGGGAGACTATGGCTACACCTTC.

The chain combines TRBV7-6 with TRBJ2-5; D tentatively fits TRBD1 or TRBD2 (5 bases each). CDR3 length equals 15 residues. The germline V gene encodes CDR1 SGHVS and CDR2 FNYEAQ. V was trimmed by 1 base and J by 5 bases, leaving 14 bases between them. In nucleotides, the CDR3 is TGTGCCAGCAGCTTAGAGGCAGGGCGGAGGGAGACCCAGTACTTC. Amino acids: CASSLEAGRRETQYF.

This chain joins TRBV5-1 and TRBJ1-1; 7 bases are a match to TRBD1. This CDR3 is built from 14 residues. V lost 4 bases and J lost 4; bases outside the gene matches: 7. The germline V gene has CDR1 SGHRS and CDR2 YFSETQ. CDR3 sequence (DNA): TGCGCCAGCAGCCTTGACAGGGCAGGCACTGAAGCTTTCTTT. This codes for CASSLDRAGTEAFF.

The chain carries TRBV7-9 and TRBJ1-5, with TRBD1 as a possible D gene (5 bases). V dropped 4 bases and J dropped 1 base, with 11 bases sitting between them. The CDR3 sequence is 15 residues long. The V gene's germline CDR1 is SEHNR and CDR2 FQNEAQ (reference sequence). The CDR3 spells CASSYTGSSNQPQHF. CDR3 nucleotides: TGTGCCAGCAGCTATACAGGTTCGAGCAATCAGCCCCAGCATTTT. Filled out from reference TRBV7-9 and TRBJ1-5, the complete variable domain reads DTGVSQNPRHKITKRGQNVTFRCDPISEHNRLYWYRQTLGQGPEFLTYFQNEAQLEKSRLLSDRFSAERPKGSFSTLEIQRTEQGDSAMYLCASSYTGSSNQPQHFGDGTRLSIL.

The CDR3 region is CASSHLGLVPKKRKETQYF. CDR3 nucleotides: TGCGCCAGCAGCCATTTAGGACTAGTACCGAAGAAAAGAAAAGAGACCCAGTACTTC. This chain links TRBV4-1 with TRBJ2-5; TRBD2 aligns across 7 bases. Germline loops: CDR1 MGHRA, CDR2 YSYEKL. The V gene end was trimmed by 3 bases and the J gene end by 3 bases; junction bases not matched to a gene: 19. The CDR3 is made up of 19 amino acids.

This sequence joins TRBV7-9 and TRBJ1-4; 7 positions agree with TRBD1. V gave up 4 bases and J gave up 7 bases; unmatched junction bases: 9. Looked up from germline, CDR1 is SEHNR and CDR2 is FQNEAQ (reference sequence). The CDR3 contains 15 residues. CDR3 residues: CASSSGGTVGEKLFF. The CDR3 nucleotides are TGTGCCAGCAGCTCTGGGGGGACAGTCGGTGAAAAACTGTTTTTT.

The table lists this clone with a few counts. In nucleotides, the CDR3 is TGCAGCGTGCCTCGACAGGCTAACTATGGCTACACCTTC. Its protein is CSVPRQANYGYTF. V is TRBV29-1 and J is TRBJ1-2, with a tentative D call TRBD1 (6 bases). CDR3 size: 13 residues. Germline V gene sequence: CDR1 SQVTM, CDR2 ANQGSEA. Deletions cut 6 bases from V and 0 bases from J, with 11 bases between.

The CDR3 is CASSSFTGREADTQYF. In DNA, the CDR3 is TGTGCCAGTAGCTCCTTCACCGGGCGGGAGGCAGATACGCAGTATTTT. J is TRBJ2-3 and V is TRBV19; TRBD2 aligns across 8 bases. The CDR3 runs 16 residues. V lost 6 bases to trimming and J lost 4 bases; unmatched junction nucleotides: 12. Germline V gene sequence: CDR1 LNHDA, CDR2 SQIVND (reference sequence).

The chain combines TRBV28 with TRBJ1-4; perhaps TRBD1 as D (5 bases). In germline, CDR1 is MDHEN, CDR2 SYDVKM. Deletions cut 6 bases from V and 2 bases from J, with 13 bases between. The CDR3 is 15 residues long. CDR3 sequence: CASSLSGSTNEKLFF. CDR3 DNA sequence: TGTGCCAGCAGCCTCTCAGGGTCGACTAATGAAAAACTGTTTTTT. Full variable domain (outside the CDR3, taken from reference TRBV28 and TRBJ1-4): DVKVTQSSRYLVKRTGEKVFLECVQDMDHENMFWYRQDPGLGLRLIYFSYDVKMKEKGDIPEGYSVSREKKERFSLILESASTNQTSMYLCASSLSGSTNEKLFFGSGTQLSVL.

The genes are TRBV2 and TRBJ2-1; TRBD2 matches 7 bases. The length of the CDR3 is 13 residues. J gave up 5 bases and V 11 bases, and 9 bases lay outside the gene matches. Per germline, CDR1 SNHLY and CDR2 FYNNEI. CDR3 nucleotide sequence: TGTGCCGTCCGGGACTATGAACACAATGAGCAGTTCTTC. Amino acid sequence: CAVRDYEHNEQFF.

The rearrangement joins TRBV30 to TRBJ1-2, with D possibly TRBD1 on 6 matching bases. The V end was cut by 5 bases, the J end by 4 bases, with 14 bases between. From germline, CDR1 is GTSNPN and CDR2 SVGIG (reference sequence). This CDR3 spans 13 amino acids. The CDR3 reads CAWDHQGSYGYTF. In DNA, the CDR3 is TGTGCCTGGGATCATCAGGGGAGCTATGGCTACACCTTC.

This clone was seen once. This rearrangement joins TRBV25-1 to TRBJ2-7; 8 bases agree with TRBD1. The V and J ends lost 0 bases and 6 bases, in that order; junction bases with no gene match: 7. In germline, CDR1 is MGHDK, CDR2 SYGVNS. The CDR3 sequence is 15 residues long. CDR3 in amino acids: CASSEYRGLVSEQYF. The CDR3 DNA follows: TGTGCCAGCAGTGAATACAGGGGGCTAGTATCCGAGCAGTACTTC.

This chain connects TRBV5-1 to TRBJ2-6; no clear D gene. CDR3 length: 15 amino acids. Germline CDR1 and CDR2: SGHRS and YFSETQ. V was pared by 0 bases and J by 3 bases, with 7 bases between. The CDR3 here is CASSLAAVGANVLTF. As DNA, the CDR3 is TGCGCCAGCAGCTTGGCGGCAGTTGGGGCCAACGTCCTGACTTTC.

The chain carries TRBV6-1 and TRBJ2-3, with D tentatively TRBD2 (5 bases). The germline V gene encodes CDR1 MNHNS and CDR2 SASEGT. V lost 6 bases and J lost 4, with 14 bases in between. CDR3 length: 14 amino acids. CDR3 bases: TGTGCCAGCAGCAAAGCGGATGTTCCAGATACGCAGTATTTT. Amino acid sequence: CASSKADVPDTQYF.

This clone was seen a single time. This chain connects TRBV5-1 to TRBJ2-7, with D uncertain. Germline assignment: CDR1 SGHRS and CDR2 YFSETQ. The length of the CDR3 is 14 residues. The V end was cut by 3 bases, the J end by 3 bases, with 13 bases between. CDR3 sequence reads: CASSWGKQSYEQYF. DNA for the CDR3: TGCGCCAGCAGCTGGGGAAAACAGAGCTACGAGCAGTACTTC.

J is TRBJ2-1 and V is TRBV7-7; D remains unclear. Germline values: CDR1 SSHAT, CDR2 FNYEAQ (reference sequence). V was shortened by 1 base and J by 5 bases, with 12 bases between the two germline ends. The CDR3 has 15 amino acids. In DNA form, the CDR3 reads TGTGCCAGCAGCTTAGGGACGGCGCACGACAATGAGCAGTTCTTC. As protein: CASSLGTAHDNEQFF.

The CDR3 DNA reads as TGTGCCAGTAGTCCGCTTACGACAGGGTCCCAGCCCCAGCATTTT. Translating it yields CASSPLTTGSQPQHF. The chain uses TRBV19 and TRBJ1-5; 7 bases fit TRBD1. Looked up from germline, CDR1 is LNHDA and CDR2 is SQIVND (reference sequence). The CDR3 is 15 amino acids. V lost 5 bases and J lost 7; bases outside the gene matches: 11.